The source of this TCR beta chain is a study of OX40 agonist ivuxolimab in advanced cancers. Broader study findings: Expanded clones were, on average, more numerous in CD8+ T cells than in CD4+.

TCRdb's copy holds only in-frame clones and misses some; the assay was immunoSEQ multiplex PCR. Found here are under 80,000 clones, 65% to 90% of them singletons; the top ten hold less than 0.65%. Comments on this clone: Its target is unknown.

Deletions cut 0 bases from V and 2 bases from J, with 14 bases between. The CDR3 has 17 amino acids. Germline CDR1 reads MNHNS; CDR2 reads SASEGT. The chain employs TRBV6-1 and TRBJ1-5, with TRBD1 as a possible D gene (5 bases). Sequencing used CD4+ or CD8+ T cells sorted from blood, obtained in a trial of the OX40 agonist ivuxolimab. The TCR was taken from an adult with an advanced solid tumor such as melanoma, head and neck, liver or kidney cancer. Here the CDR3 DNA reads TGTGCCAGCAGTGAAGCGGGGGGTCGGGGAGGCAATCAGCCCCAGCATTTT. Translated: CASSEAGGRGGNQPQHF.